This T cell receptor beta chain derives from a study of T cells after yellow fever vaccination. Overall study findings and caveats: The secondary T-cell response peaked on day 5, not day 15, but was weaker.

TCRdb recomputed calls from the 5' RACE reads with MiXCR, one row per CDR3 protein. This sample yields approximately 600,000 distinct CDR3 sequences, of which more than 9% are seen a single time; about 15% belongs to the top ten. In regard to this clonotype: Its antigen is still unknown.

This CDR3 is 14 amino acids long. V lost 0 bases and J 5 bases, leaving 11 bases between the germline ends. This TCR was sampled from a man aged 25 to 40 who received the YFV17D yellow fever vaccine. The sample consisted of PBMCs, taken on the day of the yellow fever booster vaccination. This chain connects TRBV23-1 to TRBJ2-7; D possibly corresponds to TRBD1 (6 bases). TRBV23-1 is marked as an open reading frame, function uncertain. CDR3 nucleotides: TGCGCCAGCAGTCAATCAGGGGGTCGCAACGAGCAGTACTTC. It is translated as CASSQSGGRNEQYF.